Presented here are 5 T cell receptor beta chains from one specimen sequenced in a study of shared clonotypes between healthy human individuals. The method was immunoSEQ multiplex PCR; TCRdb's version includes in-frame clones alone and lacks a portion of them. This table holds 2 million to 3 million clones, 80% to 95% found once. The sample was naive CD4+ T cells from PBMCs. This sample's subset: CD45RA+ positively selected. Source of these receptors: a young man in good health. Some clones in this sample may be carry-over from other donors' samples.

The V gene is TRBV25-1, the J gene TRBJ1-1; a weak D match, TRBD1 (6 bases). V lost 4 bases and J lost 0, with 12 bases in between. This CDR3 has 15 amino acids. Germline loops: CDR1 MGHDK, CDR2 SYGVNS. As DNA, the CDR3 is TGTGCCAGCAGTGGGCTACAGGGCCTGAACACTGAAGCTTTCTTT. Protein: CASSGLQGLNTEAFF.

The chain employs TRBV6-1 and TRBJ2-7; D uncertain. Trimming left V 0 bases short and J 4 bases short, with 16 bases between. Germline-derived CDR1 and CDR2 are MNHNS and SASEGT. This CDR3 has 16 residues. The DNA of the CDR3 is TGTGCCAGCAGTGAAGCAGGTCTCCGCACTCCGTACGAGCAGTACTTC. As protein: CASSEAGLRTPYEQYF.

V and J are TRBV7-7 and TRBJ2-6; D possibly corresponds to TRBD2 (6 bases). This CDR3 has 13 residues. Germline V CDR1 and CDR2: SSHAT, FNYEAQ (reference sequence). CDR3 DNA: TGTGCGATCGGAGGGGAAGGGGCCAACGTCCTGACTTTC. Translated: CAIGGEGANVLTF.

A remark on this clone: One end of the junction does not line up with germline, which may come from a read error. This chain joins TRBV28 and TRBJ1-5; the D gene is possibly TRBD1 (6 bases). The CDR3 sequence is 13 residues long. Germline values: CDR1 MDHEN, CDR2 SYDVKM. The CDR3 spells CASSLRQAHDGDF. In DNA, the CDR3 is TGTGCCAGCAGTCTCCGACAGGCCCACGACGGGGATTTT.

This chain uses TRBV2 with TRBJ1-1; 9 bases fit TRBD1. Germline V gene data show CDR1 as SNHLY and CDR2 as FYNNEI. This CDR3 has 12 residues. The J segment lost 6 bases and the V segment lost 10 bases, leaving 6 bases of the junction unmatched. This CDR3 reads CATSGQGSEAFF. Here the CDR3 DNA reads TGTGCCACCAGCGGACAGGGGTCTGAAGCTTTCTTT.